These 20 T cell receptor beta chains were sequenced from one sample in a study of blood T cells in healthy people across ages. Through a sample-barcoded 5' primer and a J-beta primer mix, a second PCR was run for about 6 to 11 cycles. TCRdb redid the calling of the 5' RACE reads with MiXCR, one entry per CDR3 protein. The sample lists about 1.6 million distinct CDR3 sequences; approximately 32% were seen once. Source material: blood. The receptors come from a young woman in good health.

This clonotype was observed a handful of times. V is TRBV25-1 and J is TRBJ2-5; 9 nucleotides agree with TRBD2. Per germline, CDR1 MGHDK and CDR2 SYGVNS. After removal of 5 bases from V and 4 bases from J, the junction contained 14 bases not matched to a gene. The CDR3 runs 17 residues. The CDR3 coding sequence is TGTGCCAGCAGTCTTAGCGGGAGAGGGTTTCGGGGAGAGACCCAGTACTTC. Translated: CASSLSGRGFRGETQYF.

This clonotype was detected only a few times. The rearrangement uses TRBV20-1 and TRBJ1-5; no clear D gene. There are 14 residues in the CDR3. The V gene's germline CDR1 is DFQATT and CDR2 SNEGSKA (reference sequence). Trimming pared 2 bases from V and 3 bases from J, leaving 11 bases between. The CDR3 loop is CSARLGGHNQPQHF. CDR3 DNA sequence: TGCAGTGCTAGATTGGGCGGCCACAATCAGCCCCAGCATTTT.

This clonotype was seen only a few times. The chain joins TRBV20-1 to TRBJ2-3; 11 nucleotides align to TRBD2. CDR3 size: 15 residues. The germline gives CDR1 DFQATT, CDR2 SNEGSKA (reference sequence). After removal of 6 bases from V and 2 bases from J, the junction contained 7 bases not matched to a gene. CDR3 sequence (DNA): TGCAGTGCCCTACGGACTAGCGGGTACACAGATACGCAGTATTTT. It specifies CSALRTSGYTDTQYF.

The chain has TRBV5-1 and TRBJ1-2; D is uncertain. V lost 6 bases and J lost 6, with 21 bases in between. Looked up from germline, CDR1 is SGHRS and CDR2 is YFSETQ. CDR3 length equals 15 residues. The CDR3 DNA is TGCGCCAGCACACGGACCCTTTCGCCCGGGGATGGCTACACCTTC. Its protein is CASTRTLSPGDGYTF.

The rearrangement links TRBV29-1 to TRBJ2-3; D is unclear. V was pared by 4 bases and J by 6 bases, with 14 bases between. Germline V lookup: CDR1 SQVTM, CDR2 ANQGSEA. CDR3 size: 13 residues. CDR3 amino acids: CSVGIGWTDTQYF. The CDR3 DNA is TGCAGCGTTGGTATAGGTTGGACGGATACGCAGTATTTT.

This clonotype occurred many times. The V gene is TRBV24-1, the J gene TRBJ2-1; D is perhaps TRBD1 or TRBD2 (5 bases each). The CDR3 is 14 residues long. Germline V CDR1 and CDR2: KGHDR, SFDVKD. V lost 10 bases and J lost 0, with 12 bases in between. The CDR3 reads CATGPGSSYNEQFF. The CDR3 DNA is TGTGCCACGGGACCCGGAAGCTCCTACAATGAGCAGTTCTTC.

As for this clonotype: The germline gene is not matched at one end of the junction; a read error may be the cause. In DNA form, the CDR3 reads TGCGCCTGCAGCAATGGACGGAGCTCCTACGAGCAGTACTTC. The encoded protein is CACSNGRSSYEQYF. This rearrangement joins TRBV5-1 to TRBJ2-7; D is undetermined. The CDR3 totals 14 residues. Germline V CDR1 and CDR2: SGHRS, YFSETQ.

This chain's CDR3 is CASSFLSGREQYF. CDR3 nucleotides: TGTGCCAGCAGTTTCCTTAGCGGGCGCGAGCAGTACTTC. V gene TRBV12-3 or TRBV12-4 combines with J gene TRBJ2-7; 7 nucleotides align to TRBD2. This CDR3 comprises 13 residues. The J segment lost 6 bases and the V segment lost 3 bases, leaving 5 bases of the junction unmatched.

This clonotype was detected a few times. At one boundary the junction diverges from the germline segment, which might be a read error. CDR3 loop: CASSLIWGAGGRKNTEAFF. The CDR3 DNA follows: TGTGCCAGCAGCTTGATTTGGGGGGCAGGGGGCCGGAAGAACACTGAAGCTTTCTTT. V usage is TRBV5-1 and J usage is TRBJ1-1; 8 bases are shared with TRBD1. The CDR3 is 19 amino acids. Looked up from germline, CDR1 is SGHRS and CDR2 is YFSETQ.

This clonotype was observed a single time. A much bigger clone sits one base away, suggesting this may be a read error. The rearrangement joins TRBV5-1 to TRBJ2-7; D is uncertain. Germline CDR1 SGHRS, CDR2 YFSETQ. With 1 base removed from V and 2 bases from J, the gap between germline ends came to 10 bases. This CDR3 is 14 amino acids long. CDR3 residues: CASSLKATTYEQYF. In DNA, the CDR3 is TGCGCCAGCAGCTTGAAGGCAACGACCTACGAGCAGTACTTC.

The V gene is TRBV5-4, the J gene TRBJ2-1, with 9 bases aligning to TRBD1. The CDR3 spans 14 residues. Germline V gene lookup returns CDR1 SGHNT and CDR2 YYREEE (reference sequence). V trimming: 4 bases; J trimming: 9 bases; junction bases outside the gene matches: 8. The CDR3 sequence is CASSGRQGGTEQFF. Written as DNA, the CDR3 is TGTGCCAGCAGCGGACGACAGGGGGGAACTGAGCAGTTCTTC.

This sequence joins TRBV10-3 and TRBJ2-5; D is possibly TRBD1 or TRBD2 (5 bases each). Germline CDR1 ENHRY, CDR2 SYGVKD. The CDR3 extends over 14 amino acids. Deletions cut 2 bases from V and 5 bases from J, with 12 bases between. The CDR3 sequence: CAISEGEGIETQYF. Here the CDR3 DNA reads TGTGCCATCAGTGAGGGTGAGGGGATTGAGACCCAGTACTTC.

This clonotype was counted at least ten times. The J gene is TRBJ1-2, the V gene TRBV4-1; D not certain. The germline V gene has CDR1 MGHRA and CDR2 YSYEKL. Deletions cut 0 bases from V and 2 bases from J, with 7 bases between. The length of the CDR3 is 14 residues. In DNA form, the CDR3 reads TGCGCCAGCAGCCAAGACGGAGGGAACTATGGCTACACCTTC. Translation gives CASSQDGGNYGYTF.

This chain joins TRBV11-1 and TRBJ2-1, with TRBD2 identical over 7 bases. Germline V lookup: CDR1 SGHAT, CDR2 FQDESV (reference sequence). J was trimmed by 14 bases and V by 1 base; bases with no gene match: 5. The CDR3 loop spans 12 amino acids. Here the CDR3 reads CASSLGGSGKFF. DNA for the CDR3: TGTGCCAGCAGCTTAGGGGGGAGCGGGAAGTTCTTC.

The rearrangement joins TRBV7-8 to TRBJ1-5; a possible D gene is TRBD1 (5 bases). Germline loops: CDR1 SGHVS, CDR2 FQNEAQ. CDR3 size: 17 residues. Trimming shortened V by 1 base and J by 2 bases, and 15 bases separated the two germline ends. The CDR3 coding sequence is TGTGCCAGCAGCTTAGACTCTTTAGGGGTCGGCAATCAGCCCCAGCATTTT. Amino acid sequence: CASSLDSLGVGNQPQHF. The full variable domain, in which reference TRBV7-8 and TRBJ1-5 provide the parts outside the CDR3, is GAGVSQSPRYKVAKRGQDVALRCDPISGHVSLFWYQQALGQGPEFLTYFQNEAQLDKSGLPSDRFFAERPEGSVSTLKIQRTQQEDSAVYLCASSLDSLGVGNQPQHFGDGTRLSIL.

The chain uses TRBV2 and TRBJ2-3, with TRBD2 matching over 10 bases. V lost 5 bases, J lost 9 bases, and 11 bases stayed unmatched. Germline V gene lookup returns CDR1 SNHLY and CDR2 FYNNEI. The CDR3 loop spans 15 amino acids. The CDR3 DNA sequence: TGTGCCAGCAGTACGGTAGGGACTAGCGTCGTCACGCAGTATTTT. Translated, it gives CASSTVGTSVVTQYF. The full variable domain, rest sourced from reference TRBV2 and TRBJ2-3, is EPEVTQTPSHQVTQMGQEVILRCVPISNHLYFYWYRQILGQKVEFLVSFYNNEISEKSEIFDDQFSVERPDGSNFTLKIRSTKLEDSAMYFCASSTVGTSVVTQYFGPGTRLTVL.

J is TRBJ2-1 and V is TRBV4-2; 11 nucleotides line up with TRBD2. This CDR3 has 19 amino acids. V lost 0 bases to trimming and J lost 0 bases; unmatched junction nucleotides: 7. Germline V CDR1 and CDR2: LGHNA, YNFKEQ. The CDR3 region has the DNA TGTGCCAGCAGCCAAGACCCCGCTAGCGGGAGGAGCTCCTACAATGAGCAGTTCTTC. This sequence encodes CASSQDPASGRSSYNEQFF.

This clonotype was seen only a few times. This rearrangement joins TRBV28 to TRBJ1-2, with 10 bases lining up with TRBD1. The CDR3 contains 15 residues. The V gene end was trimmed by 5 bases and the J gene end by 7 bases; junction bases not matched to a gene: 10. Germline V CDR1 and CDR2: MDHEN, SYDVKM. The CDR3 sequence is CASSPNRQGAPGYTF. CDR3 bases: TGTGCCAGCAGTCCGAATAGACAGGGGGCGCCTGGCTACACCTTC.

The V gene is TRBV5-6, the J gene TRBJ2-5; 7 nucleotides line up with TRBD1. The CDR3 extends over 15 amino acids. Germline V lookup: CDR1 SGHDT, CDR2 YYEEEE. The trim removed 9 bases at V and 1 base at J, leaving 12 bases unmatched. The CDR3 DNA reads TGTGCCACCAGTGATCAACAGGGGAGCCAAGAGACCCAGTACTTC. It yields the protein CATSDQQGSQETQYF.

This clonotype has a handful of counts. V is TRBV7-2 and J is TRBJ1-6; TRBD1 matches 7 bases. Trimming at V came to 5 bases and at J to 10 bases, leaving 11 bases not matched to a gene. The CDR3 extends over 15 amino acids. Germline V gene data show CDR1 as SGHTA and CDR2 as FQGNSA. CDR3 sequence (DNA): TGTGCCAGCAGCAAAACTACAGGGGAAGGGTCACCCCTCCACTTT. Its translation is CASSKTTGEGSPLHF.